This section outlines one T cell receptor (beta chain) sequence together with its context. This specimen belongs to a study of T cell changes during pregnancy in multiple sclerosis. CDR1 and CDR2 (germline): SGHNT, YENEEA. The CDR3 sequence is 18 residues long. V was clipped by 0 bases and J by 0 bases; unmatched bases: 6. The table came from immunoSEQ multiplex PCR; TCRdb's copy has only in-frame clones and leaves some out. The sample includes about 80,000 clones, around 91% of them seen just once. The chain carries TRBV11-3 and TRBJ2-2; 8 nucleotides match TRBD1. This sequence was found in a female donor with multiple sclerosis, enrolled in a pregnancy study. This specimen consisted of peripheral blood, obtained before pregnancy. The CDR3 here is CASSLERWTGSNTGELFF. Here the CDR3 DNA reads TGTGCCAGCAGCTTAGAGCGGTGGACAGGGTCGAACACCGGGGAGCTGTTTTTT.